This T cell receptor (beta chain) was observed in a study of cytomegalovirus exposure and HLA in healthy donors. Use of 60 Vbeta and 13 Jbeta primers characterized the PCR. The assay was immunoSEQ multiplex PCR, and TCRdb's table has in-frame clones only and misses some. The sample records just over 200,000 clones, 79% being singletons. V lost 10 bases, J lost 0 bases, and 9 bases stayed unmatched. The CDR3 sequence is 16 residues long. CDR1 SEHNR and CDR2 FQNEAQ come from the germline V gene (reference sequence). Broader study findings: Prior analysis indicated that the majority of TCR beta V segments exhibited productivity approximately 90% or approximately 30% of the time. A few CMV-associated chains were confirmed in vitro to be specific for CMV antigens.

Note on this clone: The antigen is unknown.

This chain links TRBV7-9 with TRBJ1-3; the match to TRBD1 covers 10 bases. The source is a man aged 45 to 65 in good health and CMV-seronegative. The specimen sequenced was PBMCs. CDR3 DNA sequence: TGTGCCACCATGGGGACAGGGGTATACTCTGGAAACACCATATATTTT. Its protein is CATMGTGVYSGNTIYF. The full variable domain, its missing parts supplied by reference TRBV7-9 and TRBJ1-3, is DTGVSQNPRHKITKRGQNVTFRCDPISEHNRLYWYRQTLGQGPEFLTYFQNEAQLEKSRLLSDRFSAERPKGSFSTLEIQRTEQGDSAMYLCATMGTGVYSGNTIYFGEGSWLTVV.